These 30 T cell receptor beta chains share one sample of origin, sequenced in a study of CD8 T cells in Susac syndrome. RNA totalling roughly 0.45 to 1 ug underwent reverse transcription with random hexamers. TCRdb processed the immunoSEQ multiplex PCR reads anew with MiXCR; each CDR3 protein has one entry. This sample has about 80,000 distinct CDR3 sequences, with roughly nine tenths found just once. The source material was CD8+ T cells from PBMCs. These receptors all stem from a human donor with multiple sclerosis.

The rearrangement uses TRBV29-1 and TRBJ1-2, with 7 positions matching TRBD1. The CDR3 length is 13 residues. Trimming removed 7 bases from V and 0 bases from J; junction bases left unmatched: 5. CDR1 SQVTM and CDR2 ANQGSEA come from the germline V gene. The CDR3 DNA follows: TGCAGCGCCTGGGACAGCACTAACTATGGCTACACCTTC. Translating it yields CSAWDSTNYGYTF.

This chain connects TRBV9 to TRBJ2-7, with a weak D call TRBD2 (5 bases). This CDR3 region has 14 residues. V lost 0 bases, J lost 9 bases, and 16 bases lay in between. Germline CDR1 and CDR2: SGDLS and YYNGEE. CDR3 loop: CASSVGASVEGQYF. CDR3 nucleotides: TGTGCCAGCAGCGTAGGGGCTAGTGTTGAGGGGCAGTACTTC. Full variable domain (remainder filled in from reference TRBV9 and TRBJ2-7): DSGVTQTPKHLITATGQRVTLRCSPRSGDLSVYWYQQSLDQGLQFLIQYYNGEERAKGNILERFSAQQFPDLHSELNLSSLELGDSALYFCASSVGASVEGQYFGPGTRLTVT.

The chain carries TRBV4-3 and TRBJ1-1; no firm D call. V lost 0 bases and J 1 base, leaving 6 bases between the germline ends. The CDR3 runs 14 residues. Germline lookup yields CDR1 LGHNA and CDR2 YSLEER. CDR3 residues: CASSQDSGNTEAFF. DNA for the CDR3: TGCGCCAGCAGCCAAGACTCAGGGAACACTGAAGCTTTCTTT.

The CDR3 is CASSGDRDSGNTIYF. The CDR3 DNA reads as TGCGCCAGCTCTGGGGACAGGGACTCTGGAAACACCATATATTTT. The chain links TRBV5-1 to TRBJ1-3; 9 bases are a match to TRBD1. J lost 0 bases, V lost 7 bases, and 5 bases had no gene match. The V gene's germline CDR1 is SGHRS and CDR2 YFSETQ. The CDR3 extends over 15 amino acids.

V is TRBV24-1 and J is TRBJ1-1; no definite D call. V lost 2 bases and J 1 base, leaving 1 base between the germline ends. The CDR3 runs to 12 residues. Per germline, CDR1 KGHDR and CDR2 SFDVKD. Here the CDR3 reads CATSDWNTEAFF. CDR3 coding DNA: TGTGCCACCAGTGATTGGAACACTGAAGCTTTCTTT.

This clonotype was observed a single time. This chain connects TRBV27 to TRBJ2-7; D is unclear. The germline V gene encodes CDR1 MNHEY and CDR2 SMNVEV (reference sequence). The ends were cut back, 3 bases at V and 3 bases at J, with 9 bases in the middle. The CDR3 has 13 amino acids. In DNA form, the CDR3 reads TGTGCCAGCAGTTTTAAGATTCTCTACGAGCAGTACTTC. Protein: CASSFKILYEQYF.

The sample holds one count of this clonotype. The chain uses TRBV7-9 and TRBJ2-5, with 9 bases fitting TRBD2. J gave up 2 bases and V 4 bases, and 2 bases lay outside the gene matches. The CDR3 loop spans 14 amino acids. CDR1 is SEHNR and CDR2 is FQNEAQ in the germline V gene (reference sequence). The CDR3 DNA is TGTGCCAGCAGCTCCGCGGGGGGGCAAGAGACCCAGTACTTC. This encodes CASSSAGGQETQYF.

The rearrangement joins TRBV20-1 to TRBJ2-1, with 8 bases identical to TRBD1. In germline, CDR1 is DFQATT, CDR2 SNEGSKA (reference sequence). V lost 0 bases and J lost 8; bases outside the gene matches: 6. There are 14 residues in the CDR3. CDR3 residues: CSAREEDRDYEQFF. CDR3 nucleotide sequence: TGCAGTGCTAGAGAGGAGGACAGGGACTATGAGCAGTTCTTC.

This clonotype has only a few counts. V and J are TRBV5-6 and TRBJ2-5; unclear D gene. Germline CDR1 and CDR2: SGHDT and YYEEEE. The CDR3 contains 11 residues. Trimming took off 2 bases at V and 1 base at J, with 0 bases between the two ends. CDR3 coding DNA: TGTGCCAGCAGCTTCCAAGAGACCCAGTACTTC. As protein: CASSFQETQYF.

This clonotype has only one observation. The rearrangement joins TRBV6-5 to TRBJ1-2, with TRBD1 as a possible D gene (5 bases). Trimming removed 4 bases from V and 4 bases from J, with 16 bases in between. The germline gives CDR1 MNHEY, CDR2 SVGAGI. The CDR3 sequence is 15 residues long. CDR3 coding DNA: TGTGCCAGCAGTTCGTCCCGGGACCTGTTCTATGGCTACACCTTC. This codes for CASSSSRDLFYGYTF.

The gene calls are TRBV12-3 or TRBV12-4 and TRBJ2-3, with D uncertain. Trimming took off 6 bases at V and 1 base at J, with 17 bases between the two ends. The CDR3 runs to 16 residues. CDR3 nucleotide sequence: TGTGCCAGCAGACCAGACGGACCCTGGGGCACAGATACGCAGTATTTT. This codes for CASRPDGPWGTDTQYF.

This clonotype has just one count. This chain joins TRBV10-2 and TRBJ1-3; D is uncertain. Germline V gives CDR1 WSHSY, CDR2 SAAADI. The CDR3 spans 15 residues. V shed 3 bases and J shed 5 bases, with 14 bases lying between them. Written as DNA, the CDR3 is TGCGCCAGCAGTGACCCGACTCTAACCCGAAACACCATATATTTT. Its translation is CASSDPTLTRNTIYF.

The chain uses TRBV9 and TRBJ2-7; D is perhaps TRBD1 (6 bases). CDR1 is SGDLS and CDR2 is YYNGEE in the germline V gene. The CDR3 extends over 15 amino acids. The V and J ends lost 3 bases and 0 bases respectively, with 13 bases between them. CDR3 nucleotide sequence: TGTGCCAGCAGCGCAGATTCAGGGGTCTCCTACGAGCAGTACTTC. Its protein product is CASSADSGVSYEQYF. Complete variable domain (other parts from reference TRBV9 and TRBJ2-7): DSGVTQTPKHLITATGQRVTLRCSPRSGDLSVYWYQQSLDQGLQFLIQYYNGEERAKGNILERFSAQQFPDLHSELNLSSLELGDSALYFCASSADSGVSYEQYFGPGTRLTVT.

The gene calls are TRBV4-3 and TRBJ2-1, with 9 positions matching TRBD1. CDR1 is LGHNA, CDR2 YSLEER, per germline. The CDR3 loop spans 22 amino acids. The junction had 25 bases not matched to a gene; V was cut back by 0 bases and J by 7 bases. CDR3 in DNA: TGCGCCAGCAGCCAAGATCTTGGTCCCCGGGACAGGGATGACGGACCGGGAAATGAGCAGTTCTTC. Residues: CASSQDLGPRDRDDGPGNEQFF.

The chain has TRBV6-5 and TRBJ2-1; D possibly corresponds to TRBD1 (5 bases). V was clipped by 2 bases and J by 7 bases, with 6 bases between them. The CDR3 sequence is 12 residues long. Germline values: CDR1 MNHEY, CDR2 SVGAGI. CDR3 loop: CASSYGANEQFF. CDR3 DNA: TGTGCCAGCAGTTACGGGGCAAATGAGCAGTTCTTC.

The J gene is TRBJ2-7, the V gene TRBV6-6; D unclear. This CDR3 comprises 13 residues. Per germline, CDR1 MNHNY and CDR2 SVGAGI (reference sequence). V was shortened by 0 bases and J by 6 bases, with 9 bases between the two germline ends. CDR3 amino acids: CASSYSPRGEQYF. CDR3 DNA sequence: TGTGCCAGCAGTTACTCACCCAGAGGCGAGCAGTACTTC.

The chain has TRBV20-1 and TRBJ1-2; tentatively, D is TRBD1 (5 bases). CDR3 length: 11 residues. Germline assignment: CDR1 DFQATT and CDR2 SNEGSKA (reference sequence). V was clipped by 5 bases and J by 5 bases, with 9 bases between them. The CDR3 here is CSAGEGYGYTF. The CDR3 nucleotides read TGCAGTGCTGGGGAGGGGTATGGCTACACCTTC.

This chain joins TRBV19 and TRBJ2-7, with TRBD1 identical over 7 bases. The CDR3 sequence is 13 residues long. After removal of 5 bases from V and 2 bases from J, the junction contained 3 bases not matched to a gene. Per germline, CDR1 LNHDA and CDR2 SQIVND (reference sequence). In DNA form, the CDR3 reads TGTGCCAGTAGTCCACAGGGGCCCTACGAGCAGTACTTC. Translating gives CASSPQGPYEQYF. The whole variable domain, remainder taken from reference TRBV19 and TRBJ2-7, is DGGITQSPKYLFRKEGQNVTLSCEQNLNHDAMYWYRQDPGQGLRLIYYSQIVNDFQKGDIAEGYSVSREKKESFPLTVTSAQKNPTAFYLCASSPQGPYEQYFGPGTRLTVT.

The chain couples TRBV6-5 to TRBJ2-5; TRBD1 matches at 9 bases. V was clipped by 6 bases and J by 3 bases; unmatched bases: 5. The CDR3 is 14 residues long. Germline CDR1 and CDR2: MNHEY and SVGAGI. The CDR3 is CASSPGQGKETQYF. DNA of the CDR3: TGTGCCAGCAGCCCGGGACAGGGAAAAGAGACCCAGTACTTC.

This clonotype was recorded only once. The chain is built from TRBV11-2 and TRBJ2-3; 14 bases map to TRBD2. Germline V lookup: CDR1 SGHAT, CDR2 FQNNGV. CDR3 size: 21 residues. The ends lost 2 bases at V and 2 bases at J; junction bases unmatched: 15. The CDR3 coding sequence is TGTGCCAGCAGCTTATCCCCCCGCGGGACTAGCGGGGGACAATTCACAGATACGCAGTATTTT. Protein: CASSLSPRGTSGGQFTDTQYF.

In its sample, this clonotype was seen once. The V and J genes are TRBV10-3 and TRBJ2-5; TRBD1 agrees at 7 bases. The CDR3 is made up of 14 amino acids. V lost 6 bases, J lost 0 bases, and 4 bases stayed unmatched. In germline, CDR1 is ENHRY, CDR2 SYGVKD. CDR3 sequence: CAISPGTDQETQYF. The CDR3 DNA sequence: TGTGCCATCAGCCCCGGGACAGACCAAGAGACCCAGTACTTC.

The V and J genes are TRBV9 and TRBJ2-7; 12 bases map to TRBD2. J gave up 5 bases and V 3 bases, and 3 bases lay outside the gene matches. CDR1 and CDR2 from the germline V gene are SGDLS and YYNGEE. The CDR3 is made up of 14 amino acids. Written as DNA, the CDR3 is TGTGCCAGCAGCGAGACTAGCGGGAGCCACGAGCAGTACTTC. This sequence encodes CASSETSGSHEQYF.

This clonotype was seen just once. This chain joins TRBV9 and TRBJ1-1, with a possible D match to TRBD1 (5 bases). The V end was cut by 4 bases, the J end by 0 bases, with 10 bases between. The CDR3 has 14 residues. Germline V gene sequence: CDR1 SGDLS, CDR2 YYNGEE. The CDR3 DNA is TGTGCCAGCAGCCAAGGGGTCATGAACACTGAAGCTTTCTTT. This encodes CASSQGVMNTEAFF.

The chain joins TRBV3-1 to TRBJ1-3; D unclear. Between the trimmed V and J ends, which lost 1 base and 3 bases, there was a span of 10 bases. There are 15 residues in the CDR3. From germline, CDR1 is LGHDT and CDR2 YNNKEL (reference sequence). The CDR3 region is CASSQGWGSGNTIYF. The CDR3 coding sequence is TGTGCCAGCAGCCAAGGGTGGGGAAGTGGAAACACCATATATTTT.

The chain combines TRBV29-1 with TRBJ1-2; 8 bases match TRBD1. The CDR3 covers 14 residues. The V and J ends lost 6 bases and 3 bases, in that order; junction bases with no gene match: 9. CDR1 is SQVTM and CDR2 is ANQGSEA in the germline V gene. CDR3 in amino acids: CSVSPDRADYGYTF. CDR3 DNA sequence: TGCAGCGTGTCCCCGGACAGGGCGGACTATGGCTACACCTTC.

V usage is TRBV19 and J usage is TRBJ2-1, with 10 bases lining up with TRBD1. Germline V lookup: CDR1 LNHDA, CDR2 SQIVND (reference sequence). V was pared by 5 bases and J by 8 bases, with 6 bases of the junction left unmatched. The CDR3 covers 14 residues. The CDR3 sequence: CASSLGQGWDEQFF. As DNA, the CDR3 is TGTGCCAGTAGTCTGGGACAGGGGTGGGATGAGCAGTTCTTC.

The rearrangement joins TRBV14 to TRBJ1-2, with a weak D call TRBD1 (5 bases). The V gene's germline CDR1 is SGHDN and CDR2 FVKESK. This CDR3 spans 15 amino acids. The V and J ends lost 1 base and 4 bases respectively, with 13 bases between them. The CDR3 region has the DNA TGTGCCAGCAGCCAAGGTTGGGGACTCTTCTATGGCTACACCTTC. Residues: CASSQGWGLFYGYTF.

The chain employs TRBV6-2 or TRBV6-3 and TRBJ2-1; D assignment may be TRBD1 or TRBD2 (5 bases each). The germline gives CDR1 MNHEY, CDR2 SVGEGT. CDR3 size: 12 residues. Trimming removed 5 bases at V and 15 bases at J, with 17 bases between. The CDR3 protein is CASSLKGPPGFF. The CDR3 nucleotides are TGTGCCAGCAGTCTTAAGGGACCGCCTGGGTTCTTC.

The chain recombines TRBV4-3 with TRBJ2-7, with 7 bases aligning to TRBD2. V gave up 4 bases and J gave up 2 bases; unmatched junction bases: 2. Germline V CDR1 and CDR2: LGHNA, YSLEER. The CDR3 length is 13 residues. CDR3 amino acids: CASSPGRAYEQYF. In DNA, the CDR3 is TGCGCCAGCAGCCCTGGGAGGGCCTACGAGCAGTACTTC.

The J gene is TRBJ2-3, the V gene TRBV20-1; D is unclear. Looked up from germline, CDR1 is DFQATT and CDR2 is SNEGSKA (reference sequence). The CDR3 is made up of 13 amino acids. V lost 0 bases to trimming and J lost 5 bases, with 9 bases between them. CDR3: CSARDKWKDTQYF. DNA of the CDR3: TGCAGTGCTAGAGATAAATGGAAAGATACGCAGTATTTT.